This record covers a single T cell receptor beta chain. This sample stems from a study of T cells in tuberculosis. The J segment lost 7 bases and the V segment lost 0 bases, leaving 6 bases of the junction unmatched. The CDR3 length is 15 residues. CDR1 is SGHRS and CDR2 is YFSETQ in the germline V gene. Measured with immunoSEQ multiplex PCR; TCRdb has only the in-frame clones, and not every one. The table includes more than 20,000 clones, around 91% detected once. This sequence joins TRBV5-1 and TRBJ2-3; TRBD2 matches 9 bases. Material for sequencing was PBMCs. The receptor comes from a donor between 10 and 29 years old with latent tuberculosis or without tuberculosis infection. The CDR3 reads CASSLGPAGGYTQYF. The CDR3 DNA follows: TGCGCCAGCAGCTTGGGTCCAGCGGGGGGTTATACGCAGTATTTT.